This T cell receptor beta chain emerged from a study of blood T cell repertoires in COVID-19. Study details: PBMCs, B-cell-depleted T cells, or T cells provided the cDNA or gDNA that made up the material.

Membership in each cohort depended on participant-reported clinical history. Original analysis: Amplifying reference gene primers gave estimates of nucleated cell counts. This table comes from immunoSEQ multiplex PCR, and its TCRdb copy is limited to in-frame clones, with some not included. V, J and clone size derive from that table, while D and trimming were established from the DNA sequence. The sample comprises around 250,000 clones, approximately 90% of which are singletons, and 0.95% to 1.5% rests with the top ten. The V end was cut by 0 bases, the J end by 4 bases, with 6 bases between. In germline, CDR1 is LGHNA, CDR2 YNFKEQ. The CDR3 runs 13 residues.

Sequenced material: PBMCs or T cells enriched from blood (not recorded which). The sequence derives from a human donor in a cohort exposed to, infected with or recovered from COVID-19 (not recorded which). The donor label of this sample is uncertain. The chain links TRBV4-2 to TRBJ1-2; D unresolved. The CDR3 region has the DNA TGTGCCAGCAGCCAAGATGGGCTCTATGGCTACACCTTC. It encodes CASSQDGLYGYTF.